This TCR beta chain was obtained from a study of T cell repertoires in cytomegalovirus infection. Study background: CMV infection plus the matching HLA type was flagged by public TCR beta signatures. Study-wide results and caveats: Summed public TCR beta family frequency identified CMV carriers bearing the relevant HLA. In two of eight donors, the top clonotype was HLA-C-restricted CMV-specific.

MiXCR was run by TCRdb on the reads, yielding one entry per CDR3 protein. The table lists 650,000 to 850,000 distinct CDR3 sequences, just under 30% of them singletons. CDR3 length equals 15 residues. The germline V gene encodes CDR1 SGHRS and CDR2 YFSETQ. V trimming: 0 bases; J trimming: 6 bases; junction bases outside the gene matches: 5. This clonotype was seen more than once but under ten times. Its antigen is undetermined. The origin of this receptor is a human donor in good health (CMV status not recorded). Some clones in this sample may be carry-over from other donors' samples. Sequenced material: cultured CD8+ T cells from PBMCs, taken from culture after CMV antigen stimulation. The chain is built from TRBV5-1 and TRBJ1-5, with TRBD1 identical over 8 bases. Here the CDR3 reads CASSLDTGGSQPQHF. CDR3 nucleotides: TGCGCCAGCAGCTTGGATACAGGGGGTAGTCAGCCCCAGCATTTT. Complete variable domain (other parts from reference TRBV5-1 and TRBJ1-5): KAGVTQTPRYLIKTRGQQVTLSCSPISGHRSVSWYQQTPGQGLQFLFEYFSETQRNKGNFPGRFSGRQFSNSRSEMNVSTLELGDSALYLCASSLDTGGSQPQHFGDGTRLSIL.